This TCR beta chain derives from a study of shared clonotypes between healthy human individuals. Study results and caveats: Memory subsets generally showed smaller estimated richness than naive subsets did.

The CDR3 runs to 13 residues. The germline V gene encodes CDR1 MDHEN and CDR2 SYDVKM. Profiled with immunoSEQ multiplex PCR; TCRdb holds only in-frame clones, not every one. Seen here are some 2.3 million clones, more than 80% observed once, and the top ten hold 0.39%. Comment on this clone: The antigen remains unidentified. Sequence at one end of the junction differs from germline and may be a read error.

The TCR sequence derives from a man aged 18 to 30 in good health. Some clones in this sample may be carry-over from other donors' samples. The rearrangement links TRBV28 to TRBJ1-2; TRBD1 aligns across 9 bases. The sequenced material came from naive CD4+ T cells from PBMCs. As for subset: CD45RA+ positively selected. In DNA form, the CDR3 reads TGTGCCAGCACCCATGGGACAGGGACCCCAGGCTCCTTC. Protein product: CASTHGTGTPGSF.